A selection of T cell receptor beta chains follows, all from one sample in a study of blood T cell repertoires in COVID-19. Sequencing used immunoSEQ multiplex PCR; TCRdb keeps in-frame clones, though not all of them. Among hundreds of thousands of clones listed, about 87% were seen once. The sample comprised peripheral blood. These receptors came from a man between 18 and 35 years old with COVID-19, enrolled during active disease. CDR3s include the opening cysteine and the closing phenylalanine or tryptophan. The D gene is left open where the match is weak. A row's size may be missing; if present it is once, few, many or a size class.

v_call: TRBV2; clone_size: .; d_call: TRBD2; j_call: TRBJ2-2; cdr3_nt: TGTGCCAGCAGCTTAAACGCTCCTACTAGCGGGAGCGCCACCGGGGAGCTGTTTTTT; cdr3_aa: CASSLNAPTSGSATGELFF
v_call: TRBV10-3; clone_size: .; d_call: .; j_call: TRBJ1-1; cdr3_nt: TGTGCCATCAGTCCATTCGGAGTTCTGAACACTGAAGCTTTCTTT; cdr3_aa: CAISPFGVLNTEAFF
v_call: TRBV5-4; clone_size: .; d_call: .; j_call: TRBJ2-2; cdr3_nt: TGTGCCAGCAGCTTGGATATTAGCTCTCCCGGGGAGCTGTTTTTT; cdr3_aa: CASSLDISSPGELFF
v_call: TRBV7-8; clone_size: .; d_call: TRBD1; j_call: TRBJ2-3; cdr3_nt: TGTGCCAGCAGCTACCTGGGACAGGGGTTAATCACAGATACGCAGTATTTT; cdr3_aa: CASSYLGQGLITDTQYF
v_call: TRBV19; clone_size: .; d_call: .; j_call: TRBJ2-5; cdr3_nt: TGTGCCAGTAGTATTCGGACACCTCAAGAGACCCAGTACTTC; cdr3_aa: CASSIRTPQETQYF
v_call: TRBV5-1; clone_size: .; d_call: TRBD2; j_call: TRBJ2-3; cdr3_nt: TGCGCCAGCAGCTTCACGGGACTAGCGGGAGGGCGTATAGATACGCAGTATTTT; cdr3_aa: CASSFTGLAGGRIDTQYF
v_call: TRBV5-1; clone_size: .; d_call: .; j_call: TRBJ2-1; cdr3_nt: TGCGCCAGCAGCGATACGACTAGTGAGCAGTTCTTC; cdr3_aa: CASSDTTSEQFF
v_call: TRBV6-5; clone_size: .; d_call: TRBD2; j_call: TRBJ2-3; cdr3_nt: TGTGCCAGCAGTTACTCACCAGCGGGGGGGCCGGATACGCAGTATTTT; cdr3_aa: CASSYSPAGGPDTQYF
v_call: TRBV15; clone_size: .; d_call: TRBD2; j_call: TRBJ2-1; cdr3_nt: TGTGCCACCAGCAGGACTAGCCCTTACAATGAGCAGTTCTTC; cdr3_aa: CATSRTSPYNEQFF
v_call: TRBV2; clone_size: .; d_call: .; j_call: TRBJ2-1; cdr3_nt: TGTGCCAGCAGCGAGGGGACATACAATGAGGAGTTCTTC; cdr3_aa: CASSEGTYNEEFF
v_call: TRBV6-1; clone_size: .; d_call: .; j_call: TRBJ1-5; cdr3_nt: TGTGCCAGCAGTGAGGGGACTCTGAGCAATCAGCCCCAGCATTTT; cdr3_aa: CASSEGTLSNQPQHF
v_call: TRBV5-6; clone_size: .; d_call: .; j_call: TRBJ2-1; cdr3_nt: TGTGCCAGCAGCGTAGACACAGGGAACAATGAGCAGTTCTTC; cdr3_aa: CASSVDTGNNEQFF
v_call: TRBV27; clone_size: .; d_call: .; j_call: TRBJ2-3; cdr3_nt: TGTGCCAGCAGTTTATCGCGGGGAGATACGCAGTATTTT; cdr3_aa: CASSLSRGDTQYF
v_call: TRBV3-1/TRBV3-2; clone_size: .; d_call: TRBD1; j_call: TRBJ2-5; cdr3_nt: TGTGCCAGCAGCCTTAGGGACAGGGGGCGCGAGGAGACCCAGTACTTC; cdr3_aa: CASSLRDRGREETQYF
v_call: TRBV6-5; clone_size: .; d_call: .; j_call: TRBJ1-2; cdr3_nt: TGTGCCAGCACCTCCAGCGGCTATGGCTACACCTTC; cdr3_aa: CASTSSGYGYTF
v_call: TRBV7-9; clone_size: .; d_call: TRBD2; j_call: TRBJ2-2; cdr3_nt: TGTGCCAGCAAGCTAGCGGGCGGCGGGGAGCTGTTTTTT; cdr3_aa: CASKLAGGGELFF
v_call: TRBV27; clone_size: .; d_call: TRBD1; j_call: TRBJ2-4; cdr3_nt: TGTGCCAGCAGTTTTGACAGGGGTAAAAACATTCAGTACTTC; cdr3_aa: CASSFDRGKNIQYF
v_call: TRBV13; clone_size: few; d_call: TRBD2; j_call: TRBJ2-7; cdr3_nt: TGTGCCAGCAGCTACTCCGGGACTAGCTACGAGCAGTACTTC; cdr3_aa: CASSYSGTSYEQYF
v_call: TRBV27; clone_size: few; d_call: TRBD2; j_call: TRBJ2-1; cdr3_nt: TGTGCCAGCAGTTTAGTAGCGGGCGGCTACAATGAGCAGTTCTTC; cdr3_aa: CASSLVAGGYNEQFF
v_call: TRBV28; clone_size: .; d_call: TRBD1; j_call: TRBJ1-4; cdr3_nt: TGTGCCAGCAGCCCAGGGGGCCGTGAAAAACTGTTTTTT; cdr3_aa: CASSPGGREKLFF
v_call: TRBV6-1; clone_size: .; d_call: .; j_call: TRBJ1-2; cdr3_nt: TGTGCCAGCAGTGAAGCATCGACAGATGCCCTTTACTATGGCTACACCTTC; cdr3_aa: CASSEASTDALYYGYTF
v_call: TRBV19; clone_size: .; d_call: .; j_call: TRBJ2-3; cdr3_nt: TGTGCCAGTAGTTGGAACGATAGGGGAGGAGATACGCAGTATTTT; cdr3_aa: CASSWNDRGGDTQYF
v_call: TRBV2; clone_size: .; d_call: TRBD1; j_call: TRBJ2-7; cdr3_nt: TGTGCCAGCAGTCCCCGACAGGGGTCCTACGAGCAGTACTTC; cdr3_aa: CASSPRQGSYEQYF
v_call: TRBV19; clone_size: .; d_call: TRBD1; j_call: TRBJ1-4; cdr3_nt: TGTGCCAGTAGTATTGACAGGGCATTACGGAGCGAAAAACTGTTTTTT; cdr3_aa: CASSIDRALRSEKLFF
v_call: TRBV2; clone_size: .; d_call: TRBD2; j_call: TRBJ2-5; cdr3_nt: TGTGCCAGCAGTGTAGCGGGAGGTGGAGAGACCCAGTACTTC; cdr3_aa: CASSVAGGGETQYF
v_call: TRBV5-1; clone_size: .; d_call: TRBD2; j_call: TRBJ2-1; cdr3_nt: TGCGCCAGCAGCTGGATGGGAGGACTAGCGGGGCTGGGAGAGCAGTTCTTC; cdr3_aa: CASSWMGGLAGLGEQFF